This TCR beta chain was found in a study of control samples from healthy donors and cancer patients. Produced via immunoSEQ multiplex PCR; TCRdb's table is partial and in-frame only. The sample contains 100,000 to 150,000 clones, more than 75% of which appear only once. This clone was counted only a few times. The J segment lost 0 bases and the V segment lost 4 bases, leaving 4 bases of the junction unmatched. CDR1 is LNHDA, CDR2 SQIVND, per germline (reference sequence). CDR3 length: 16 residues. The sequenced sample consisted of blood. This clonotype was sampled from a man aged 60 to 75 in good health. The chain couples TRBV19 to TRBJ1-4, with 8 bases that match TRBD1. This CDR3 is CASSTLGQATNEKLFF. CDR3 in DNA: TGTGCCAGTAGTACCCTGGGACAGGCAACTAATGAAAAACTGTTTTTT.